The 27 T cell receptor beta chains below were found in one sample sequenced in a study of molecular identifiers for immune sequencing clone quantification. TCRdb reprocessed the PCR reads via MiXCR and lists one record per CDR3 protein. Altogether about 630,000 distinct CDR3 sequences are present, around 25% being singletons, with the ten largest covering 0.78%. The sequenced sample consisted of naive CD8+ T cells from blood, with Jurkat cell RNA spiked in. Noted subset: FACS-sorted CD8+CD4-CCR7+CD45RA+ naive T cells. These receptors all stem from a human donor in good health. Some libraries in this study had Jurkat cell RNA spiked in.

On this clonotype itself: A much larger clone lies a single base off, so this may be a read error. The CDR3 nucleotides are TGCAGCGTTGAAGCAGACCAGACAGCCTATGGCTACACCTTC. It encodes CSVEADQTAYGYTF. V usage is TRBV29-1 and J usage is TRBJ1-2; a possible D gene is TRBD1 (5 bases). Trimming removed 1 base at V and 4 bases at J, with 13 bases between. Germline CDR1 and CDR2: SQVTM and ANQGSEA. This CDR3 region has 14 residues.

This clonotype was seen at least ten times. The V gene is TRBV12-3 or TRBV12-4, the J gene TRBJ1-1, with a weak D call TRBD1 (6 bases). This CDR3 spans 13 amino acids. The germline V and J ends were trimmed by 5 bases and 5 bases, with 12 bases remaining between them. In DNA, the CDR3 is TGTGCCAGCAGTCGCAGGGGTGGGACTGAAGCTTTCTTT. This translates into CASSRRGGTEAFF.

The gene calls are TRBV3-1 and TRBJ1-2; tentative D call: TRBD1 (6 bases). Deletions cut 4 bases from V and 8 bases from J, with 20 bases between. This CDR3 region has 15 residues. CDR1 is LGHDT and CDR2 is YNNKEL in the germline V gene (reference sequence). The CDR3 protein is CASSLPLTGIEGYTF. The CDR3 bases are TGTGCCAGCAGCCTCCCCCTGACAGGTATAGAAGGCTACACCTTC.

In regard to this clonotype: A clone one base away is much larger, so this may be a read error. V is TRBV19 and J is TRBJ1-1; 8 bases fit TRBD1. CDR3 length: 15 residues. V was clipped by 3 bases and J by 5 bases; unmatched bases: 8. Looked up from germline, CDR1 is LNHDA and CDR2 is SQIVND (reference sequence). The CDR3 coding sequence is TGTGCCAGTAGTATTGGGAACAGGGGGAGAACTGAAGCTTTCTTT. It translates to CASSIGNRGRTEAFF.

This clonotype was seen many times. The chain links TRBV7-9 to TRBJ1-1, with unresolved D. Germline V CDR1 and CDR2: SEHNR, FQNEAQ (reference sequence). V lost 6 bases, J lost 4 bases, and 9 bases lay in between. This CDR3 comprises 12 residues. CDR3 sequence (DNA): TGTGCCAGCAGACCCTTAAGCACTGAAGCTTTCTTT. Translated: CASRPLSTEAFF.

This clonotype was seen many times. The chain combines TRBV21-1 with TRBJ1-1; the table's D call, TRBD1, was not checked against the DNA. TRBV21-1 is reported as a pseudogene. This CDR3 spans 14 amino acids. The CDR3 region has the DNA TGTGCCAGCAGCAAAGAACAGGGTCCCACTGAAGCTTTCTTT. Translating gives CASSKEQGPTEAFF.

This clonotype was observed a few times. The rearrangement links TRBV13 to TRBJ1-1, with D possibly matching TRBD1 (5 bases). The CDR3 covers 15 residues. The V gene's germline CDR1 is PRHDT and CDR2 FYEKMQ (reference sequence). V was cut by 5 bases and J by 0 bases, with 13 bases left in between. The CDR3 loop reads CASSANGDLNTEAFF. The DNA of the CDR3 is TGTGCCAGCAGCGCTAACGGGGACCTGAACACTGAAGCTTTCTTT.

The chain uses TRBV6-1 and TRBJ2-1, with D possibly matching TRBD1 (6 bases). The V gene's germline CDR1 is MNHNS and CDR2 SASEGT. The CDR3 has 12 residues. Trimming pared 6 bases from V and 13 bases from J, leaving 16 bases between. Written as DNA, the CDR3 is TGTGCCAGCAGCCCGTTTCAGGGGAAACAGTTCTTC. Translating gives CASSPFQGKQFF.

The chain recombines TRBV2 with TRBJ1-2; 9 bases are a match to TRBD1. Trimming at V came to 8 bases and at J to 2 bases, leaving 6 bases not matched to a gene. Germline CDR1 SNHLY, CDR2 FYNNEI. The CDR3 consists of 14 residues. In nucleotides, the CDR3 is TGTGCCAGCCTTAACAGGGGGCCCAACTATGGCTACACCTTC. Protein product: CASLNRGPNYGYTF.

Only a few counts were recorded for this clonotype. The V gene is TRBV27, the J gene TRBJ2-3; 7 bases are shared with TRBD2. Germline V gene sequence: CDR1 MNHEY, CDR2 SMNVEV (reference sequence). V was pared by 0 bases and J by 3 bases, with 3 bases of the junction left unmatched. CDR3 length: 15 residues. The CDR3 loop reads CASSLSAGATDTQYF. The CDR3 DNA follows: TGTGCCAGCAGTTTATCGGCGGGAGCTACAGATACGCAGTATTTT.

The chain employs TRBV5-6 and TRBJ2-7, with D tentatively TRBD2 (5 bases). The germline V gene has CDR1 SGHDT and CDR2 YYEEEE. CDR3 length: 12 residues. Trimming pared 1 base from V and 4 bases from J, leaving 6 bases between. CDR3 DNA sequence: TGTGCCAGCAGCTTGTGGAGGTACGAGCAGTACTTC. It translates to CASSLWRYEQYF.

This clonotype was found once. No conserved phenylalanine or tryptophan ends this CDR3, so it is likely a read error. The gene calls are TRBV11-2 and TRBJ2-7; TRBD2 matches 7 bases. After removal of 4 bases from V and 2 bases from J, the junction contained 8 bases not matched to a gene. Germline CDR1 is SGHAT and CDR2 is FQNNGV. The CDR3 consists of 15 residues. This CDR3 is CASSSLTSSTYEQYL. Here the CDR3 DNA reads TGTGCCAGCAGCTCTTTGACTAGCTCAACCTACGAGCAGTACCTC.

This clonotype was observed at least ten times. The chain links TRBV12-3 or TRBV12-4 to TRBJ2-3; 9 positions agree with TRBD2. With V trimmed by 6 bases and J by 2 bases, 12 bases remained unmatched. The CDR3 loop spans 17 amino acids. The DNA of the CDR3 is TGTGCCAGCAGCCTCTCTGGACTAGCGAGTTACACAGATACGCAGTATTTT. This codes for CASSLSGLASYTDTQYF.

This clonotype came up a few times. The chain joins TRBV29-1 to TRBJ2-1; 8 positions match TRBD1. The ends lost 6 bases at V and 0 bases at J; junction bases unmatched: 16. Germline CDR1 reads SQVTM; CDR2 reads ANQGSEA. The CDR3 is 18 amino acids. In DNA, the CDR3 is TGCAGCGTACACCCCGGGACAGGATCGGGGAGCTCCTACAATGAGCAGTTCTTC. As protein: CSVHPGTGSGSSYNEQFF.

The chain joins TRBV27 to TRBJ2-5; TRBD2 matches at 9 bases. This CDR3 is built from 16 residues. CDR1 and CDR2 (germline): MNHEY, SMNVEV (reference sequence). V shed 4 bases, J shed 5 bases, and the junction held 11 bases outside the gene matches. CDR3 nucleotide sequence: TGTGCCAGCAGTTCTCCCGGGGCTAGCGGGGTGGAGACCCAGTACTTC. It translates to CASSSPGASGVETQYF.

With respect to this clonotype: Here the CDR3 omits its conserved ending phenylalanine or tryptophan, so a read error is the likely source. CDR3 DNA sequence: TGCGCCAGCAGCCAAGATGCCGGCCTCACCTACGAGCAGTACTCC. Translating gives CASSQDAGLTYEQYS. This rearrangement joins TRBV4-3 to TRBJ2-7; D not resolved. This CDR3 comprises 15 residues. Looked up from germline, CDR1 is LGHNA and CDR2 is YSLEER. V was shortened by 0 bases and J by 2 bases, with 11 bases between the two germline ends.

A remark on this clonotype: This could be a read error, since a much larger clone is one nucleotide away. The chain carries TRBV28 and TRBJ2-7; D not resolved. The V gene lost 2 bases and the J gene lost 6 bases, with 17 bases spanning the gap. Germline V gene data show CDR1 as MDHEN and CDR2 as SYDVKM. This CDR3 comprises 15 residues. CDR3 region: CASSLGPDGGLEQYF. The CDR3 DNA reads TGTGCCAGCAGTTTAGGGCCGGACGGCGGCCTCGAGCAGTACTTC.

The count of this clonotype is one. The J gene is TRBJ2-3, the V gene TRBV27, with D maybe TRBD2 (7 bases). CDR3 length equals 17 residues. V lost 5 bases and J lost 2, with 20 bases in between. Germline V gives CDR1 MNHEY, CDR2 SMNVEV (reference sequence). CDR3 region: CASSPLLVGGLTDTQYF. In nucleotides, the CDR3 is TGTGCCAGCAGTCCGCTTTTAGTGGGGGGGCTCACAGATACGCAGTATTTT.

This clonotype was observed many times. The CDR3 region has the DNA TGTGCCAGCAGCACCGACCTCGATACGCAGTATTTT. This encodes CASSTDLDTQYF. The chain recombines TRBV7-9 with TRBJ2-3, with D unclear. Germline assignment: CDR1 SEHNR and CDR2 FQNEAQ (reference sequence). This CDR3 region has 12 residues. V lost 5 bases and J 6 bases, leaving 9 bases between the germline ends.

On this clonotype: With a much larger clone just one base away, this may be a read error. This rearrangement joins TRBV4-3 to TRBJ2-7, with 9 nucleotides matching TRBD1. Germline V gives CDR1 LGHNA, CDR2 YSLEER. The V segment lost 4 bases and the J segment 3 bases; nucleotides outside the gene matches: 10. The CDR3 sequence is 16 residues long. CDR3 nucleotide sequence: TGCGCCAGCAGCCGGGGCTCCGGGACAGGGCACTACGAGCAGTACTTC. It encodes CASSRGSGTGHYEQYF.

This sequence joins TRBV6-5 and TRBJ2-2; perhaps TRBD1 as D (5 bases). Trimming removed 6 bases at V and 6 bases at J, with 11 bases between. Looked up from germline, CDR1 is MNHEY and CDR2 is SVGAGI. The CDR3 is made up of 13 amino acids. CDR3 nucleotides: TGTGCCAGCAGCCCAGCAGGGTCCGGGGAGCTGTTTTTT. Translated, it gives CASSPAGSGELFF.

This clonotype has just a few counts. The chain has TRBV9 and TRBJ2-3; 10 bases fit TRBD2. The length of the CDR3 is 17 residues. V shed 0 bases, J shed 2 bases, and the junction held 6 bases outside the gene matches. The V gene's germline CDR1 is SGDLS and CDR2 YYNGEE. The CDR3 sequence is CASSVDPSGGSTDTQYF. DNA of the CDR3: TGTGCCAGCAGCGTAGATCCTAGCGGGGGATCCACAGATACGCAGTATTTT.

The CDR3 region has the DNA TGCAGTGCTAGAGATCGAGGAGTGAGGCGGGGACAGGCATCCTACGAGCAGTACTTC. This gives the protein CSARDRGVRRGQASYEQYF. The chain employs TRBV20-1 and TRBJ2-7, with 8 bases lining up with TRBD1. CDR3 length equals 19 residues. V shed 0 bases and J 1 base; nucleotides not matched to a gene: 17. Germline V gives CDR1 DFQATT, CDR2 SNEGSKA (reference sequence).

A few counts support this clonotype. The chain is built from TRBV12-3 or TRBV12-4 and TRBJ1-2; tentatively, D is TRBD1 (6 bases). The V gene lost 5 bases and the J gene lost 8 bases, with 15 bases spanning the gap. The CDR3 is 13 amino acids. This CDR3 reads CASSPWGARGYTF. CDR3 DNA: TGTGCCAGCAGTCCATGGGGGGCTCGGGGCTACACCTTC.

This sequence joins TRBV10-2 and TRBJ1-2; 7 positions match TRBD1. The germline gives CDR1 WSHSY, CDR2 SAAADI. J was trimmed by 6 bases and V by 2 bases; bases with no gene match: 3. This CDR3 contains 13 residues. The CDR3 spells CASSEGRGDGYTF. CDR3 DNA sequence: TGCGCCAGCAGTGAGGGCAGGGGGGATGGCTACACCTTC.

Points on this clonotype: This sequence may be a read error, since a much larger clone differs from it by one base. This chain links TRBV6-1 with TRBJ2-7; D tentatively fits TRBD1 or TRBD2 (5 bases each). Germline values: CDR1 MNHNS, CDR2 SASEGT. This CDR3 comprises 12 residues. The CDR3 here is CAGSLGTFEQYF. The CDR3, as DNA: TGTGCCGGCAGTCTTGGGACGTTTGAGCAGTACTTC.

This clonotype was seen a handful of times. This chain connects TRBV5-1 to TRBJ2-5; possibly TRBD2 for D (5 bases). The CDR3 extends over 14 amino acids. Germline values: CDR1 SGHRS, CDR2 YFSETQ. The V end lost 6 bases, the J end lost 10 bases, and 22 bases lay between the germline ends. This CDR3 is CASNLKLDLGDQYF. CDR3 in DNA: TGCGCCAGCAACCTAAAACTAGACCTCGGGGACCAGTACTTC.